Sequencing of this T cell receptor (beta chain) was carried out in a study of shared clonotypes between healthy human individuals. Findings and caveats of the study: Represented diversity, genetic and exposure-history alike, was limited by few donors.

Naivety among CD8 cells was defined by CD45RO negativity and positive CCR7 selection, thereby excluding terminally differentiated effector memory CD45RA+ cells. This CDR3 has 14 amino acids. The ends lost 5 bases at V and 5 bases at J; junction bases unmatched: 8. The germline gives CDR1 SGHVS, CDR2 FNYEAQ. Each PCR replicate from the sorted subsets contained about 200 ng DNA, which is around 30,000 T cell genomes. Using immunoSEQ multiplex PCR, the repertoire was profiled, and TCRdb retains in-frame clones only, with some absent. The sample has approximately 2,200,000 clones, around 93% seen once; the top ten hold 1.5% to 2%. Notes on this clone: The antigen is unknown.

This TCR was recovered from a man younger than 30 in good health. Some clones in this sample may be carry-over from other donors' samples. The genes are TRBV7-6 and TRBJ2-7; TRBD2 matches at 8 bases. Sequenced: naive CD8+ T cells from PBMCs. CDR3 region: CASSPGGGKHEQYF. CDR3 coding DNA: TGTGCCAGCAGCCCCGGGGGGGGGAAGCACGAGCAGTACTTC.